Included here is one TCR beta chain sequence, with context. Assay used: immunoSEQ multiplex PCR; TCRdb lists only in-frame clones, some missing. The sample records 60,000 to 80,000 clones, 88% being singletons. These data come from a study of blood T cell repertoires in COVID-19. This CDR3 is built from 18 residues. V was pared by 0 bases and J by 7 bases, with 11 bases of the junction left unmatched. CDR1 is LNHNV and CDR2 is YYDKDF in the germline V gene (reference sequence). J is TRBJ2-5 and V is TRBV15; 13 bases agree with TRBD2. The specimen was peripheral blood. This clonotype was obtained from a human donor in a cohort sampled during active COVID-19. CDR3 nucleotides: TGTGCCACCAGCAGAGAGAGCACTAGCGGGGGGGCCTTGGGGACCCAGTACTTC. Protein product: CATSRESTSGGALGTQYF. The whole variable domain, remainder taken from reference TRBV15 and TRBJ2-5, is DAMVIQNPRYQVTQFGKPVTLSCSQTLNHNVMYWYQQKSSQAPKLLFHYYDKDFNNEADTPDNFQSRRPNTSFCFLDIRSPGLGDTAMYLCATSRESTSGGALGTQYFGPGTRLLVL.